These 19 T cell receptor beta chains originate from one sample sequenced in a study of cytomegalovirus exposure and HLA in healthy donors. The primer mix had 60 Vbeta and 13 Jbeta primers. Measured with immunoSEQ multiplex PCR; TCRdb has only the in-frame clones, and not every one. This sample contains fewer than 200,000 clones. Sequencing input: PBMCs. These receptors came from a man aged 25 to 40 in good health and CMV-seronegative.

V and J are TRBV4-1 and TRBJ2-7; TRBD2 matches 9 bases. Germline trimming cut 0 bases from V and 8 bases from J; bases unmatched to any gene: 17. The CDR3 extends over 18 amino acids. Germline lookup yields CDR1 MGHRA and CDR2 YSYEKL. The CDR3 bases are TGCGCCAGCAGCCAAGAGGGATCTGGGCTAGCGGGATTCACCCAGCAGTACTTC. Translating gives CASSQEGSGLAGFTQQYF.

CDR3 residues: CASSLGGVSGNTIYF. The CDR3 DNA reads as TGCGCCAGCAGCCTGGGGGGCGTCTCTGGAAACACCATATATTTT. The V call is TRBV5-1, the J call TRBJ1-3; a weak D match, TRBD1 (6 bases). CDR3 length equals 15 residues. Germline lookup yields CDR1 SGHRS and CDR2 YFSETQ. Trimming took 4 bases from V and 0 from J, leaving 11 bases between them.

V and J are TRBV6-5 and TRBJ2-5; TRBD1 matches at 10 bases. Near its end, the DNA agrees better with TRBJ2-7, so the J call may be wrong. Germline V CDR1 and CDR2: MNHEY, SVGAGI. The CDR3 is 13 amino acids. CDR3 nucleotide sequence: TGTGCCACTGGGGACAGGGGAAGCTACGAGCAGTACTTC. Protein sequence: CATGDRGSYEQYF.

This rearrangement joins TRBV29-1 to TRBJ2-3; 8 bases map to TRBD1. The V segment lost 4 bases and the J segment 0 bases; nucleotides outside the gene matches: 9. This CDR3 comprises 16 residues. Germline V gene data show CDR1 as SQVTM and CDR2 as ANQGSEA. The CDR3 DNA reads TGCAGCGTTGGGGCCTTGGACAGGGTTAGCACAGATACGCAGTATTTT. This translates into CSVGALDRVSTDTQYF.

The J gene is TRBJ2-5, the V gene TRBV30; D not certain. Trimming left V 0 bases short and J 5 bases short, with 4 bases between. Germline loops: CDR1 GTSNPN, CDR2 SVGIG (reference sequence). CDR3 size: 11 residues. CDR3 bases: TGTGCCTGGAGTGTAGAGGAGACCCAGTACTTC. Translated, it gives CAWSVEETQYF.

In DNA, the CDR3 is TGTGCCAGCAGCGTATCCCCACACGACAATGAGCAGTTCTTC. Residues: CASSVSPHDNEQFF. The chain has TRBV9 and TRBJ2-1; D ambiguous. The V gene's germline CDR1 is SGDLS and CDR2 YYNGEE. V dropped 1 base and J dropped 5 bases, with 10 bases sitting between them. The CDR3 runs to 14 residues.

The rearrangement uses TRBV30 and TRBJ2-7; D is ambiguous. Trimming stripped 3 bases from V and 3 bases from J, with 6 bases between. There are 11 residues in the CDR3. CDR1 and CDR2 (germline): GTSNPN, SVGIG (reference sequence). For the CDR3, the DNA is TGTGCCTGGAGCCCGAGCTACGAGCAGTACTTC. Residues: CAWSPSYEQYF.

The chain uses TRBV7-9 and TRBJ1-6; D might be TRBD1 (5 bases). Germline V gives CDR1 SEHNR, CDR2 FQNEAQ (reference sequence). Trimming removed 5 bases at V and 8 bases at J, with 16 bases between. The length of the CDR3 is 15 residues. Written as DNA, the CDR3 is TGTGCCAGCAGCCCTGCAAGGGGAAGCCATTCACCCCTCCACTTT. Protein product: CASSPARGSHSPLHF.

This rearrangement joins TRBV11-2 to TRBJ2-5, with TRBD1 identical over 10 bases. The CDR3 length is 16 residues. Germline assignment: CDR1 SGHAT and CDR2 FQNNGV. V trimming: 5 bases; J trimming: 5 bases; junction bases outside the gene matches: 11. CDR3 protein: CASSPGQGEFVETQYF. The CDR3 nucleotides are TGTGCCAGCAGCCCTGGACAGGGGGAATTTGTGGAGACCCAGTACTTC.

As to this clone: Other DNA sequences within the sample encode an identical CDR3. J is TRBJ2-7 and V is TRBV13, with D perhaps matching TRBD2 (6 bases). Trimming stripped 8 bases from V and 3 bases from J, with 14 bases between. CDR1 PRHDT and CDR2 FYEKMQ come from the germline V gene (reference sequence). The CDR3 runs 13 residues. CDR3 amino acids: CASRRGRVYEQYF. In nucleotides, the CDR3 is TGTGCCAGCCGGAGGGGCAGAGTCTACGAGCAGTACTTC.

Turning to this clone: At one end, the junction sequence differs from germline, possibly due to a read error. The genes are TRBV7-9 and TRBJ2-1; 9 nucleotides match TRBD2. The CDR3 loop spans 14 amino acids. Germline V CDR1 and CDR2: SEHNR, FQNEAQ (reference sequence). This CDR3 is CASSLAGVDDEQFF. The CDR3 DNA reads as TGTGCCAGCAGTTTAGCGGGAGTGGACGATGAGCAGTTCTTC.

The chain uses TRBV12-5 and TRBJ2-1; D gene unclear. Germline values: CDR1 LGHNT, CDR2 FRNRAP. The CDR3 consists of 15 residues. V lost 7 bases and J lost 0, with 13 bases in between. In DNA, the CDR3 is TGTGCTAGTGCTTCCGGGTTGCGCTCCTACAATGAGCAGTTCTTC. As protein: CASASGLRSYNEQFF.

This chain connects TRBV18 to TRBJ1-4, with 8 bases that match TRBD1. Germline CDR1 reads KGHSH; CDR2 reads LQKENI. With V trimmed by 1 base and J by 7 bases, 8 bases remained unmatched. The CDR3 loop spans 16 amino acids. CDR3: CASSPLVGQGGEKLFF. As DNA, the CDR3 is TGTGCCAGCTCACCACTAGTAGGACAGGGAGGTGAAAAACTGTTTTTT.

The genes are TRBV9 and TRBJ2-2; 8 positions agree with TRBD1. Germline CDR1 reads SGDLS; CDR2 reads YYNGEE. The length of the CDR3 is 16 residues. V lost 0 bases, J lost 6 bases, and 7 bases stayed unmatched. The CDR3 here is CASSVVGDRGAGELFF. The CDR3 region has the DNA TGTGCCAGCAGCGTAGTTGGAGACAGGGGTGCCGGGGAGCTGTTTTTT.

V gene TRBV7-3 combines with J gene TRBJ2-2; 9 bases map to TRBD1. After removal of 2 bases from V and 4 bases from J, the junction contained 2 bases not matched to a gene. The V gene's germline CDR1 is SGHTA and CDR2 FQGTGA. CDR3 length equals 15 residues. CDR3 protein: CASSLGGQGTGELFF. The CDR3 bases are TGTGCCAGCAGCTTAGGGGGACAGGGCACCGGGGAGCTGTTTTTT.

The V call is TRBV5-1, the J call TRBJ2-7; the match to TRBD2 covers 8 bases. Germline trimming cut 0 bases from V and 0 bases from J; bases unmatched to any gene: 11. Germline V gives CDR1 SGHRS, CDR2 YFSETQ. CDR3 length: 18 residues. CDR3 protein: CASSLGMRGAGPSYEQYF. The CDR3 coding sequence is TGCGCCAGCAGCTTGGGGATGCGGGGGGCGGGGCCCTCCTACGAGCAGTACTTC.

The chain employs TRBV4-1 and TRBJ2-2; 11 bases align to TRBD2. The V gene's germline CDR1 is MGHRA and CDR2 YSYEKL. The CDR3 length is 15 residues. The V gene end was trimmed by 2 bases and the J gene end by 6 bases; junction bases not matched to a gene: 2. The CDR3 loop reads CASSQISGRAGELFF. CDR3 coding DNA: TGCGCCAGCAGCCAAATTAGCGGGAGGGCCGGGGAGCTGTTTTTT.

J is TRBJ1-1 and V is TRBV5-1; TRBD1 is a possible D gene (6 bases). Between the trimmed V and J ends, which lost 4 bases and 2 bases, there was a span of 12 bases. The CDR3 consists of 14 residues. Germline CDR1 SGHRS, CDR2 YFSETQ. CDR3 sequence reads: CASSHDRPNTEAFF. Written as DNA, the CDR3 is TGCGCCAGCAGCCACGACAGGCCTAACACTGAAGCTTTCTTT. Full variable domain (missing parts from reference TRBV5-1 and TRBJ1-1): KAGVTQTPRYLIKTRGQQVTLSCSPISGHRSVSWYQQTPGQGLQFLFEYFSETQRNKGNFPGRFSGRQFSNSRSEMNVSTLELGDSALYLCASSHDRPNTEAFFGQGTRLTVV.

This chain joins TRBV19 and TRBJ1-2; 7 nucleotides match TRBD1. Germline V lookup: CDR1 LNHDA, CDR2 SQIVND (reference sequence). V lost 6 bases and J lost 3; bases outside the gene matches: 7. This CDR3 spans 14 amino acids. The CDR3 sequence is CASSDQGGDYGYTF. CDR3 in DNA: TGTGCCAGTAGCGATCAGGGGGGAGACTATGGCTACACCTTC.